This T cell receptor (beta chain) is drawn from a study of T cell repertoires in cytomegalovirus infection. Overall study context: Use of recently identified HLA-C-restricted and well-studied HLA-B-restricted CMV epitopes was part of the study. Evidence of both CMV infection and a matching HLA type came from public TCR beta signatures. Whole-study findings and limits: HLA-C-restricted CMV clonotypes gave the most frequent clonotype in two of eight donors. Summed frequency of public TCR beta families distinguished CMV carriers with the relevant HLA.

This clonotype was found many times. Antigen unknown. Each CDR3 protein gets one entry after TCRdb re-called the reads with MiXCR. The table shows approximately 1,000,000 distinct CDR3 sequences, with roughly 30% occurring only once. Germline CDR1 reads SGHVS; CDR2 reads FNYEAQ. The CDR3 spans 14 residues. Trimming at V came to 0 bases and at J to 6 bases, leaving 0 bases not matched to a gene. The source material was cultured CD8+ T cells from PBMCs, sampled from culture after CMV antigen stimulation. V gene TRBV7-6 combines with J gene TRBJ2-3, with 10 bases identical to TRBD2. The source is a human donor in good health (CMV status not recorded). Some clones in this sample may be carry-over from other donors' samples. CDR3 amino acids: CASSLASGGDTQYF. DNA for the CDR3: TGTGCCAGCAGCTTAGCTAGCGGGGGGGATACGCAGTATTTT.